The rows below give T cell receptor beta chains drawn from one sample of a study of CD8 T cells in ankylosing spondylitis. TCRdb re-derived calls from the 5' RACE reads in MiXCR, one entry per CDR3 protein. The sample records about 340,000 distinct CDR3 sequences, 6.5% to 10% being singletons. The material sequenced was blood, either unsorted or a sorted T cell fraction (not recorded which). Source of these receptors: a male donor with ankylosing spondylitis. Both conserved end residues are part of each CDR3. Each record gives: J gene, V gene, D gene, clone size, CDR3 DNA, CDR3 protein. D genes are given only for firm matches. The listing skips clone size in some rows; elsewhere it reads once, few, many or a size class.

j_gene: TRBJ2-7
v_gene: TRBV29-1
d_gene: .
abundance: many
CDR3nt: TGCAGCGTTGTTTTAGCACAAAACTACGAGCAGTACTTC
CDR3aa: CSVVLAQNYEQYF

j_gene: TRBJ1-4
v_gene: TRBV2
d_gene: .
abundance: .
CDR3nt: TGTGCCAGCACCCTACAGGGCCGGGAAAAACTGTTTTTT
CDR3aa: CASTLQGREKLFF

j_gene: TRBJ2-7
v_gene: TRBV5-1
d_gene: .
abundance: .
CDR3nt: TGCGCCAGCAGCTTGTTTGTTGGCGGAGCTTACGAGCAGTACTTC
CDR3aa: CASSLFVGGAYEQYF

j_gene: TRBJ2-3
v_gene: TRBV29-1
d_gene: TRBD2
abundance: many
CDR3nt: TGCAGCGCCGTGAGACTAGCGGGAGGGCCGGATACGCAGTATTTT
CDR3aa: CSAVRLAGGPDTQYF

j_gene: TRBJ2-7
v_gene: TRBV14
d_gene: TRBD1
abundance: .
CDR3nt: TGTGCCAGCAGCCAAGATGCCCGACAGGGAAGATCTTACGAGCAGTACTTC
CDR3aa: CASSQDARQGRSYEQYF

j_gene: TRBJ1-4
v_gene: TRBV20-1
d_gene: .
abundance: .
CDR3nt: TGCAGTGCTACTCGATTGGAAAAACTGTTTTTT
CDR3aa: CSATRLEKLFF

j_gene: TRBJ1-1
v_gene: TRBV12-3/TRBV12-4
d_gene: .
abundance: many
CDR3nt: TGTGCCAGCAGTTTAGGGTCCTGGGGCACTGAAGCTTTCTTT
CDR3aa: CASSLGSWGTEAFF

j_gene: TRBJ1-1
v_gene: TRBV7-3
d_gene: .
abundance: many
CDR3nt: TGTGCCAGCAGCTTACTCGGAATCGGAAACACTGAAGCTTTCTTT
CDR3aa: CASSLLGIGNTEAFF

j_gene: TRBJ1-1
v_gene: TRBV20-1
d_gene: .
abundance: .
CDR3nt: TGCAGTGCTAGGGCGGGTACTGAAGCTTTCTTT
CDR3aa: CSARAGTEAFF

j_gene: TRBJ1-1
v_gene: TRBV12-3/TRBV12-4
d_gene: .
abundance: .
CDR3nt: TGTGCCAGCAGTATCCGACAGAGAGTTTTCTTT
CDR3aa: CASSIRQRVFF

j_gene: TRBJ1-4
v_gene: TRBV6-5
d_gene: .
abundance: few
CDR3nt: TGTGCCAGCAGTTATTCCAGCCAGGGAGAAAAACTGTTTTTT
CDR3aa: CASSYSSQGEKLFF

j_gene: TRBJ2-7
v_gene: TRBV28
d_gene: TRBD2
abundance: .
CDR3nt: TGTGCCAGCAGCCGAGCGGGGGAGCCCTACGAGCAGTACTTC
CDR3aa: CASSRAGEPYEQYF

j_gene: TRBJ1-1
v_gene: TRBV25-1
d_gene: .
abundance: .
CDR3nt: TGTGCCAGCAGTTCCGCGGCGAACACTGAAGCTTTCTTT
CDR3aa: CASSSAANTEAFF

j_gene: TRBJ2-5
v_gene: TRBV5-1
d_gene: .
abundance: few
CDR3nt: TGCGCCAGCAGCCCAGCGCCCCAAGAGACCCAGTACTTC
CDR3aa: CASSPAPQETQYF

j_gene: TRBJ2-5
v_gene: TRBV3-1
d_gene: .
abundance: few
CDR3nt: TGTGCCAGCAGCCAAAAAAGGAGCGCTCACCCCAGGGCGCAAGAGACCCAGTACTTC
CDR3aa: CASSQKRSAHPRAQETQYF

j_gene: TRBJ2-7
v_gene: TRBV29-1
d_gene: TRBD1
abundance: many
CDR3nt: TGCAGCGTTGGACCCGGGACAGCCTACGAGCAGTACTTC
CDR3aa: CSVGPGTAYEQYF

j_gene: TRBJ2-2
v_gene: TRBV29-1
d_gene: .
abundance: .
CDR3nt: TGCAGCGTTGAAGTTGGCGATAGCACCGGGGAGCTGTTTTTT
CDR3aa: CSVEVGDSTGELFF

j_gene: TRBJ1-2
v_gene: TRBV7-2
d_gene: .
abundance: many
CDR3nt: TGTGCCAGCACCCCTACGGCGGCGTTCTATGGCTACACCTTC
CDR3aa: CASTPTAAFYGYTF

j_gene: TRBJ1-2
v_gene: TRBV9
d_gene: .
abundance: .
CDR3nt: TGTGCCAGCAGCCCGACGCCAAGGTCGAACTATGGCTACACCTTC
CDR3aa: CASSPTPRSNYGYTF

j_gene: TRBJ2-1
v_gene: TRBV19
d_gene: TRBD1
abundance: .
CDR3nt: TGTGCCAGTAGTGGGACGGACAGGGGGCGGTCAGGTGAGCAGTTCTTC
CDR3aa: CASSGTDRGRSGEQFF

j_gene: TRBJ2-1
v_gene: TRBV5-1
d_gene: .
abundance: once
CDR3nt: TGCGCCAGCAGCCAAACTAGGAATGAGCAGTTCTTC
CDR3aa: CASSQTRNEQFF

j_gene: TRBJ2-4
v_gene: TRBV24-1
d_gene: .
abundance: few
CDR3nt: TGTGCCACCAGTGACGTCGGACGGGGGGCCCACATTCAGTACTTC
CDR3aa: CATSDVGRGAHIQYF

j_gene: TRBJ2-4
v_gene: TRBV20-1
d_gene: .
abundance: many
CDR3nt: TGCAGTGTGGGTGGTGACACGGGGGCCAAAAACATTCAGTACTTC
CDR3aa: CSVGGDTGAKNIQYF

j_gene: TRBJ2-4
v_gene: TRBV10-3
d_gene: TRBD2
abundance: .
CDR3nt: TGTGCCATCAGTGAGTCCATTGCTAGCGGCACTATAGCCAAAAACATTCAGTACTTC
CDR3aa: CAISESIASGTIAKNIQYF

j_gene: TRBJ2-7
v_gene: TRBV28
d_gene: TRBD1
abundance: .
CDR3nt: TGTGCCAGCAGCTTTCAGGGGGAATCGTACGAGCAGTACTTC
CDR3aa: CASSFQGESYEQYF

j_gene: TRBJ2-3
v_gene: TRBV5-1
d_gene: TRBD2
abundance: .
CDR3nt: TGCGCCAGCAGCTTGGCCCAACGCGGGAGTTCCGATACGCAGTATTTT
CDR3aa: CASSLAQRGSSDTQYF

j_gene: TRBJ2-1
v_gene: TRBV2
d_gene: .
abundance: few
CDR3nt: TGTGCCAGCGTCGGGAGAGGTTTCGACAATGAGCAGTTCTTC
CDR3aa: CASVGRGFDNEQFF

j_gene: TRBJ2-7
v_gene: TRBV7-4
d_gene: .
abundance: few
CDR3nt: TGTGCCAGCCCATCGGAGGGGGGTCCCTACGAGCAGTACTTC
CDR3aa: CASPSEGGPYEQYF

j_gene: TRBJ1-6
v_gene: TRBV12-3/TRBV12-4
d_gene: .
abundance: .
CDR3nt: TGTGCCACCAGAGGGGTTTATAATTCACCCCTCCACTTT
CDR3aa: CATRGVYNSPLHF

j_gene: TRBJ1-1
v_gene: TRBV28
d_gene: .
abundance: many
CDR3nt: TGTGCCAGCATAGACAGCCTGAACACTGAAGCTTTCTTT
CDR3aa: CASIDSLNTEAFF

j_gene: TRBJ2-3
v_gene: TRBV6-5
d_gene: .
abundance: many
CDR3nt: TGTGCCAGCAGTTACTCTCCGAGATCCAATACGCAGTATTTT
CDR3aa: CASSYSPRSNTQYF

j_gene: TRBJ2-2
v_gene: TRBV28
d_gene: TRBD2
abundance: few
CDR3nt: TGTGCCAGTCGACTAGCGGGAGGGCCTTACTCCGGGGAGCTGTTTTTT
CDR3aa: CASRLAGGPYSGELFF

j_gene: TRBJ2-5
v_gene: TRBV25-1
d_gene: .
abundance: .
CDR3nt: TGTGCCAGCAGTGATGGGAACAGGGCTCAGACCCAGTACTTC
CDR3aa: CASSDGNRAQTQYF

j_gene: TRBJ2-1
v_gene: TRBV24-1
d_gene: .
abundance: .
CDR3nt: TGTGCCACCAGTGATCCTGGGACCCTCTACAATGAGCAGTTCTTC
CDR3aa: CATSDPGTLYNEQFF

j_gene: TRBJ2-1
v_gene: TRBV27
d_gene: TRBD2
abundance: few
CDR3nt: TGTGCCAGCAGATGGGGACTAGCGGGAGGGTCCGAGCAGTTCTTC
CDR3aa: CASRWGLAGGSEQFF

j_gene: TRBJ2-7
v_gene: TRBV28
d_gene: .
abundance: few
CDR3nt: TGTGCCACCAAGACAGCGTACGAGCAGTACTTC
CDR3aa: CATKTAYEQYF

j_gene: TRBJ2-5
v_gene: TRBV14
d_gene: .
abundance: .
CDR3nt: TGTGCCAGCAGTAGGGGGTACAGGACTCTTTCGTACCAAGAGACCCAGTACTTC
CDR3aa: CASSRGYRTLSYQETQYF

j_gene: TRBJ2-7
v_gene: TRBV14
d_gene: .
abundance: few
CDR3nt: TGTGCCAGCAGCCAAGAAAGGCAGGGAATAAACGAGCAGTACTTC
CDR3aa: CASSQERQGINEQYF

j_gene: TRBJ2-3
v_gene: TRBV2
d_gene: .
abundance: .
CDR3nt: TGTGCCAGCAGTGAAGAGGGTGTTGGAACAGATACGCAGTATTTT
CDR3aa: CASSEEGVGTDTQYF

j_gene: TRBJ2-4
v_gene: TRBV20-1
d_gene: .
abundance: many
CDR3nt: TGCAGTGCTCGGGTCCCGCTAGCCAAAAACATTCAGTACTTC
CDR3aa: CSARVPLAKNIQYF

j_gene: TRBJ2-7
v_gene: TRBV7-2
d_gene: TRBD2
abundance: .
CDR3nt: TGTGCCAGCAGCTTGGTGGGACTAGCGGTTTACGAGCAGTACTTC
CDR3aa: CASSLVGLAVYEQYF

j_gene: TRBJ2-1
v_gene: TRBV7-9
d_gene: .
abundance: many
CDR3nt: TGTGCCAGCAGCCTCCTAGTCGAGCAGTTCTTC
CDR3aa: CASSLLVEQFF

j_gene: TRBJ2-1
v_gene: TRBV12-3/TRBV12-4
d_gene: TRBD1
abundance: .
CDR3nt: TGTGCCAGCAGTTTCGGGGGACAGGGTCGAAATGAGCAGTTCTTC
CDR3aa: CASSFGGQGRNEQFF

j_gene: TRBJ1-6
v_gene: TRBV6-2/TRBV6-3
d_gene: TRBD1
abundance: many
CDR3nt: TGTGCCAGCAGTTACCCGACAGGGGGTAATTCACCCCTCCACTTT
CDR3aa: CASSYPTGGNSPLHF

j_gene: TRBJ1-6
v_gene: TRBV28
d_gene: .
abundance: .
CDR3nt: TGTGCCAGCAGTTTTCTCCACCCACTCAGGGGAGGCGGCGAGGGATCACCCCTCCACTTT
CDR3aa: CASSFLHPLRGGGEGSPLHF

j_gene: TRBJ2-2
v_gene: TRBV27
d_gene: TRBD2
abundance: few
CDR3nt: TGTGCCAGCAGATCCCCGGGACTAGCGGGAACCGGGGAGCTGTTTTTT
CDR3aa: CASRSPGLAGTGELFF

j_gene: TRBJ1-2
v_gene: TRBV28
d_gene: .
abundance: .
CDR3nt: TGTGCCAGCAGGTCAGGGGTTCTCGACTATGGCTACACCTTC
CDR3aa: CASRSGVLDYGYTF

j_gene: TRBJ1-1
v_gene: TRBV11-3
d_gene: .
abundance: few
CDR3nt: TGTGCCAGCGGACGGGACACGATGAACACTGAAGCTTTCTTT
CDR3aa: CASGRDTMNTEAFF

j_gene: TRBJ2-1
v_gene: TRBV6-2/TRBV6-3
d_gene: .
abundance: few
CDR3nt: TGTGCCAGCAGTTACATCCCCGAGCGTGAGCAGTTCTTC
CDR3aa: CASSYIPEREQFF

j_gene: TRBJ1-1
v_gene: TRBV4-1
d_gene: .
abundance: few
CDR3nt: TGCGCCAGCAGCCCCAGACAGGTGAACACTGAAGCTTTCTTT
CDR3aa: CASSPRQVNTEAFF

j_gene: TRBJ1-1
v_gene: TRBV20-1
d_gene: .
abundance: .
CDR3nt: TGCAGTGCGGAGGGGGGGAGACAGCAGAACACTGAAGCTTTCTTT
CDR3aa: CSAEGGRQQNTEAFF

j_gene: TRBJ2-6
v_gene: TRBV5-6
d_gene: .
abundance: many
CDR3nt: TGTGCCAGCAAGGTTGCTCCCTCTGGGGCCAACGTCCTGACTTTC
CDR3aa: CASKVAPSGANVLTF

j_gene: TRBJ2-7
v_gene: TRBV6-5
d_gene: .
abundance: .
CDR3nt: TGTGCCAGCAGTTACCTTCCCTCCTACGAGCAGTACTTC
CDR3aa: CASSYLPSYEQYF

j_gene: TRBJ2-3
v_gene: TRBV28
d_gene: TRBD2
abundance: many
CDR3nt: TGTGCCAGCAGTTTCCTAAGCTCGTTAGCGGGGCCCACAGATACGCAGTATTTT
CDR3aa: CASSFLSSLAGPTDTQYF

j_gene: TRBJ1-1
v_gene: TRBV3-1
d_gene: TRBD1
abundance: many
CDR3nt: TGTGCCAGCAGCCCCCGACAGGGATATACTGAAGCTTTCTTT
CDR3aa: CASSPRQGYTEAFF

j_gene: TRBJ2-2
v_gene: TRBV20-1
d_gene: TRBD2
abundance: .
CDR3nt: TGCAGTGCTGGGACTAGCGGGCCGAACACCGGGGAGCTGTTTTTT
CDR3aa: CSAGTSGPNTGELFF

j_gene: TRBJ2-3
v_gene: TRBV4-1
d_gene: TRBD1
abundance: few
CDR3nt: TGCGCCAGCAGCCGACGACAGGGTGAATCAGATACGCAGTATTTT
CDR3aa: CASSRRQGESDTQYF

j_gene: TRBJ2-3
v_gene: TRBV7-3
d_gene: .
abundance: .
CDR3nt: TGTGCCAGCAGCTTCTTGGCGGGCACAGATACGCAGTATTTT
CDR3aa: CASSFLAGTDTQYF

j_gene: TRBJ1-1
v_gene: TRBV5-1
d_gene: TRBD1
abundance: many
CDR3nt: TGCGCCAGCAACCCGGAGGTTGCTGGACAGGGGGGAACAGAAGCTTTCTTT
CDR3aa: CASNPEVAGQGGTEAFF